The rows below give T cell receptor beta chains drawn from one sample of a study of regulatory T cells in long-lasting Graves disease. TCRdb analysed the multiplex PCR reads with MiXCR anew, one entry per CDR3 protein. The profile shows hundreds of thousands of distinct CDR3 sequences, about 13% of them singletons. The sample was also reused in another study, on T cells in Graves' hyperthyroidism and ophthalmopathy.

Sequences were derived from peripheral blood mononuclear cells (PBMCs), sampled at new diagnosis, from a patient treated with antithyroid drugs. The receptors were gathered from a man younger than 45 with Graves disease. CDR3s include the opening cysteine and the closing phenylalanine or tryptophan. D genes are given only for firm matches. Not all rows give a size; the values are once, few, many and, for expanded clones, a class.

clone size,D gene,V gene,J gene,CDR3 DNA,CDR3 protein
few,TRBD2,TRBV20-1,TRBJ2-1,TGCAGTGCTAGAGTCGCGGGGGCCTACAATGAGCAGTTCTTC,CSARVAGAYNEQFF
many,-,TRBV27,TRBJ1-2,TGTGCCAGCAGCTTGGGCAGAGCTAACTATGGCTACACCTTC,CASSLGRANYGYTF
many,-,TRBV30,TRBJ2-3,TGTGCCTGGAGGATCGGCGGGACGAGGGCAGATACGCAGTATTTT,CAWRIGGTRADTQYF
few,-,TRBV18,TRBJ1-1,TGTGCCAGCTCACCACGGACAGCTTTGAACACTGAAGCTTTCTTT,CASSPRTALNTEAFF
-,TRBD2,TRBV7-2,TRBJ2-3,TGTGCCAGCAGCCCGAAGGGACTAGCGGGAGCGGCAGATACGCAGTATTTT,CASSPKGLAGAADTQYF
-,-,TRBV5-1,TRBJ2-1,TGCGCCAGCAGCCCGCACAGGGCTACTCTATCCTCTTACAATGAGCAGTTCTTC,CASSPHRATLSSYNEQFF
many,TRBD2,TRBV7-8,TRBJ2-1,TGTGCCAGCAGCCTAGTGGCGGGAGTGGATTCCTACAATGAGCAGTTCTTC,CASSLVAGVDSYNEQFF
many,TRBD1,TRBV7-2,TRBJ2-4,TGTGCCAGCAGCGCACAGGGGGCCAAAAACATTCAGTACTTC,CASSAQGAKNIQYF
-,TRBD2,TRBV6-1,TRBJ2-5,TGTGCCAGCAGCACTAGCGGGCAAGAGACCCAGTACTTC,CASSTSGQETQYF
few,TRBD1,TRBV30,TRBJ1-2,TGTGCCTGGAGTGCGACAGGGGTCATTGACTATGGCTACACCTTC,CAWSATGVIDYGYTF
many,-,TRBV27,TRBJ2-1,TGTGCCAGCAGTTTATCTGGAGCGGCCAACTCCTACAATGAGCAGTTCTTC,CASSLSGAANSYNEQFF
many,TRBD1,TRBV7-8,TRBJ2-3,TGTGCCAGCAGCTTAGTTGACAGGGGAACAGATACGCAGTATTTT,CASSLVDRGTDTQYF
many,TRBD2,TRBV6-1,TRBJ2-7,TGTGCCAGCAGTGAATCAGTTGGCGGGAGATCCAACGAGCAGTACTTC,CASSESVGGRSNEQYF
many,TRBD1,TRBV3-1,TRBJ1-1,TGTGCCAGCAGCCAAAGACAGGGGTACGCTGAAGCTTTCTTT,CASSQRQGYAEAFF
many,-,TRBV27,TRBJ2-1,TGTGCCAGCAGCCCGCCCTTGGCTAGCTCCTACAATGAGCAGTTCTTC,CASSPPLASSYNEQFF
-,TRBD1,TRBV5-6,TRBJ1-6,TGTGCCAGCAGCTCGACAGGGAAAGATTCACCCCTCCACTTT,CASSSTGKDSPLHF
-,TRBD2,TRBV3-1,TRBJ2-1,TGTGCCAGCAGCCCGGTGATAGCGGGAGTATACAATGAGCAGTTCTTC,CASSPVIAGVYNEQFF
-,-,TRBV4-1,TRBJ1-5,TGCGCCAGCAGCCAAATTTTGTCGAGAGGCAGCAATCAGCCCCAGCATTTT,CASSQILSRGSNQPQHF
-,-,TRBV7-3,TRBJ2-1,TGTGCCAGCAGCTTAGGCGGGTACAACAATGAGCAGTTCTTC,CASSLGGYNNEQFF
-,TRBD2,TRBV12-3/TRBV12-4,TRBJ2-5,TGTGCCAGCAGTCAACACCGGACTAGCGCCAAGATGTACTTC,CASSQHRTSAKMYF
-,TRBD1,TRBV29-1,TRBJ2-3,TGCAGCGTTGAAAGGGGGACAGCCACAGATACGCAGTATTTT,CSVERGTATDTQYF
-,TRBD1,TRBV5-1,TRBJ1-1,TGTGCCAGCACCCCGGGGGACAGGGGGCGAAACACTGAAGCTTTCTTT,CASTPGDRGRNTEAFF
-,TRBD2,TRBV6-1,TRBJ2-7,TGTGCCAGCAGTCCCGCGGGACTAGCGGGAAACTACGAGCAGTACTTC,CASSPAGLAGNYEQYF
many,TRBD1,TRBV11-1,TRBJ2-7,TGTGCCAGCAGCTTAGGTTGGGGACAGTTTACCTACGAGCAGTACTTC,CASSLGWGQFTYEQYF
-,-,TRBV29-1,TRBJ2-1,TGCAGCGTTACCCGCTGGCGGGCTGAGCAGTTCTTC,CSVTRWRAEQFF
many,-,TRBV15,TRBJ2-2,TGTGCCACCAGCAGGGTTCTGAACACCGGGGAGCTGTTTTTT,CATSRVLNTGELFF
few,-,TRBV12-3/TRBV12-4,TRBJ2-6,TGTGCCAGCAGTCAGGGGGGGGCTGGGGCCAACGTCCTGACTTTC,CASSQGGAGANVLTF
many,-,TRBV29-1,TRBJ2-1,TGCAGCGTGGGATCCGGATACAATGAGCAGTTCTTC,CSVGSGYNEQFF
many,TRBD1,TRBV5-1,TRBJ1-5,TGCGCCAGCAGCCAGGGACAGGGTGACAATCAGCCCCAGCATTTT,CASSQGQGDNQPQHF
-,TRBD2,TRBV2,TRBJ2-3,TGTGCCAGCATTGGCGGGAGGGCCGCAGATACGCAGTATTTT,CASIGGRAADTQYF
many,-,TRBV5-1,TRBJ2-1,TGCGCCAGCAGGGAGCTGGTTGCGAGCTCCTACAATGAGCAGTTCTTC,CASRELVASSYNEQFF
-,-,TRBV24-1,TRBJ2-2,TGTGCCACCAGTGATTTGCTCCGCCGGGGAAGCACCGGGGAGCTGTTTTTT,CATSDLLRRGSTGELFF
few,-,TRBV6-2/TRBV6-3,TRBJ1-4,TGTGCCAGCAGTTACTCAGTTTCAACTAATGAAAAACTGTTTTTT,CASSYSVSTNEKLFF
-,-,TRBV5-1,TRBJ2-7,TGCGCCACGGGGACATCCTCCTACGAGCAGTACTTC,CATGTSSYEQYF
-,-,TRBV11-2,TRBJ2-4,TGTGCCAGCAGCTTAGAGTCCATCCCGTCGTGGGTTCAGTACTTC,CASSLESIPSWVQYF
-,-,TRBV3-1,TRBJ1-5,TGTGCCAGCAGCCCTCTACATCGGGGGCCCCAGCATTTT,CASSPLHRGPQHF
many,-,TRBV20-1,TRBJ2-1,TGCAGTGCTAGAGACAATTACGGGACTTACTACAATGAGCAGTTCTTC,CSARDNYGTYYNEQFF
few,TRBD1,TRBV6-2/TRBV6-3,TRBJ1-1,TGTGCCAGCTCCATAGGGGGCCCGTGGACTTTCTTT,CASSIGGPWTFF
many,TRBD1,TRBV29-1,TRBJ2-3,TGCAGCGTTCGGGACAGGGGGTTTCCCACAGATACGCAGTATTTT,CSVRDRGFPTDTQYF
many,-,TRBV11-2,TRBJ2-7,TGTGCCAGCAGCCTTTCTATGGAGAGCTCCTACGAGCAGTACTTC,CASSLSMESSYEQYF
many,-,TRBV12-3/TRBV12-4,TRBJ1-5,TGTGCCAGCAGCCTGGACGGTTTGATTGTGCCCCAGCATTTT,CASSLDGLIVPQHF